These T cell receptor beta chains were read from a single sample in a study of control samples from healthy donors and cancer patients. The protocol was immunoSEQ multiplex PCR, while the TCRdb copy is restricted to in-frame clones and leaves out a portion. The table records around 190,000 clones, nearly 90% of them present only once. The sample comprised blood. These TCRs come from a woman aged 50 to 65 in good health. CDR3s include the opening cysteine and the closing phenylalanine or tryptophan. D genes are given only for firm matches. For some rows the clone size is stated as once, few or many, or as a class when expanded; others skip it.

-	TRBV2	TRBJ1-1	-	CASRTGSTEAFF	TGTGCCAGCAGAACAGGGTCCACTGAAGCTTTCTTT
-	TRBV2	TRBJ2-6	-	CASSEALRSSGANVLTF	TGTGCCAGCAGTGAAGCGCTTCGGAGCTCTGGGGCCAACGTCCTGACTTTC
-	TRBV9	TRBJ2-3	TRBD2	CASSVAASGSTDTQYF	TGTGCCAGCAGCGTAGCCGCTAGCGGGAGCACAGATACGCAGTATTTT
-	TRBV7-2	TRBJ1-6	-	CASSPSDEQISSPLHF	TGTGCCAGCAGCCCCTCGGACGAGCAAATTTCTTCACCCCTCCACTTT
-	TRBV9	TRBJ1-5	-	CASSAQGGHRDQPQHF	TGTGCCAGCAGCGCTCAAGGGGGACACCGGGATCAGCCCCAGCATTTT
-	TRBV7-6	TRBJ2-2	TRBD1	CASSRLGQMNTGELFF	TGTGCCAGCAGCCGACTGGGACAGATGAACACCGGGGAGCTGTTTTTT
-	TRBV7-6	TRBJ2-2	-	CATTGELFF	TGTGCCACGACCGGGGAGCTGTTTTTT
few	TRBV5-4	TRBJ1-6	TRBD1	CASSRQDRWDSPNSPLHF	TGTGCCAGCAGCCGACAAGACAGATGGGACAGTCCTAATTCACCCCTCCACTTT
-	TRBV28	TRBJ1-3	-	CASSSYHSPGGGNTIYF	TGTGCCAGCAGTTCCTACCATTCACCGGGCGGTGGAAACACCATATATTTT
-	TRBV7-9	TRBJ1-2	-	CASSAGGGAGYGYTF	TGTGCCAGCAGCGCCGGTGGGGGGGCCGGCTATGGCTACACCTTC
-	TRBV19	TRBJ2-3	TRBD1	CASSPRQGSTDTQYF	TGTGCCAGTAGTCCGCGACAGGGGTCCACAGATACGCAGTATTTT
-	TRBV7-2	TRBJ1-5	-	CASSLVQGNQPQHF	TGTGCCAGCAGCTTAGTCCAGGGCAATCAGCCCCAGCATTTT
-	TRBV4-3	TRBJ1-4	-	CASSQASGAVNEKLFF	TGCGCCAGCAGCCAAGCATCCGGGGCTGTTAACGAAAAACTGTTTTTT
-	TRBV6-2/TRBV6-3	TRBJ2-1	TRBD2	CASTPGLGVYNEQFF	TGTGCCAGCACCCCGGGACTAGGGGTCTACAATGAGCAGTTCTTC
-	TRBV5-1	TRBJ1-3	-	CASSLEGDTIYF	TGCGCCAGCAGCTTGGAAGGGGACACCATATATTTT
few	TRBV6-2/TRBV6-3	TRBJ1-1	-	CASSSAPNTEAFF	TGTGCCAGCAGTTCCGCCCCGAACACTGAAGCTTTCTTT
-	TRBV19	TRBJ1-5	-	CASSVGGGVGNQPQHF	TGTGCCAGTAGTGTTGGAGGGGGGGTGGGCAATCAGCCCCAGCATTTT
-	TRBV6-6	TRBJ2-7	-	CASSYSTGINDEQYF	TGTGCCAGCAGTTACTCGACCGGGATCAACGACGAGCAGTACTTC
few	TRBV7-6	TRBJ2-3	TRBD2	CASSTPRGRLAGSSDTQYF	TGTGCCAGCAGCACCCCCCGGGGACGGCTAGCGGGGTCGTCGGATACGCAGTATTTT
-	TRBV7-3	TRBJ2-3	TRBD2	CASSLAGTSGNTQYF	TGTGCCAGCAGCTTAGCCGGGACTAGCGGAAATACGCAGTATTTT
-	TRBV4-1	TRBJ1-1	-	CASSLLRGAEAFF	TGCGCCAGCAGCCTTTTGAGGGGAGCTGAAGCTTTCTTT
-	TRBV6-2/TRBV6-3	TRBJ2-3	-	CASSYEVDTQYF	TGTGCCAGCAGTTACGAAGTAGATACGCAGTATTTT
-	TRBV12-3/TRBV12-4	TRBJ2-1	-	CASSLASNEQFF	TGTGCCAGCAGTTTAGCGAGCAATGAGCAGTTCTTC
once	TRBV5-1	TRBJ1-2	TRBD1	CASSTGTGLGGYTF	TGCGCCAGCAGCACCGGGACAGGGTTGGGTGGCTACACCTTC
-	TRBV28	TRBJ2-1	TRBD2	CASNIGGLAVNNEQFF	TGTGCCAGCAACATCGGTGGGCTAGCGGTTAACAATGAGCAGTTCTTC
-	TRBV5-1	TRBJ2-2	TRBD1	CASSYGQGSGELFF	TGCGCCAGCAGTTATGGACAGGGAAGTGGGGAGCTGTTTTTT
-	TRBV7-3	TRBJ2-3	-	CASSFTGPDTQYF	TGTGCCAGCAGCTTTACAGGTCCAGATACGCAGTATTTT
-	TRBV3-1/TRBV3-2	TRBJ1-2	-	CASSQDRGYTF	TGTGCCAGCAGCCAAGATCGTGGCTACACCTTC
once	TRBV5-1	TRBJ1-1	TRBD1	CASSPGQGGTEAFF	TGCGCCAGCAGCCCGGGACAGGGAGGCACTGAAGCTTTCTTT
-	TRBV6-5	TRBJ1-2	-	CASRGDTRANYGYTF	TGTGCCAGCAGGGGGGACACCCGGGCGAACTATGGCTACACCTTC
-	TRBV3-1/TRBV3-2	TRBJ2-1	-	CASSQSREQFF	TGTGCCAGCAGCCAAAGTCGGGAGCAGTTCTTC
-	TRBV6-1	TRBJ2-3	TRBD2	CASSDREGGWSTDTQYF	TGTGCCAGCAGTGATAGGGAGGGCGGGTGGAGCACAGATACGCAGTATTTT
-	TRBV7-9	TRBJ2-7	-	CASSLAVREAEQYF	TGTGCCAGCAGCTTAGCCGTAAGGGAGGCCGAGCAGTACTTC
few	TRBV7-9	TRBJ1-2	-	CASSFGVSYGYTF	TGTGCCAGCAGCTTTGGAGTCTCATATGGCTACACCTTC
once	TRBV9	TRBJ2-2	TRBD1	CASSVGDRGRTGELFF	TGTGCCAGCAGCGTAGGGGACAGGGGCAGGACCGGGGAGCTGTTTTTT
-	TRBV6-6	TRBJ2-2	-	CASSPAGGNGGELFF	TGTGCCAGCAGCCCCGCCGGAGGGAACGGCGGGGAGCTGTTTTTT
-	TRBV5-1	TRBJ1-1	TRBD1	CASSLDREPWDTEAFF	TGCGCCAGCAGCCTCGACAGGGAGCCCTGGGACACTGAAGCTTTCTTT
-	TRBV5-1	TRBJ2-5	TRBD1	CASSSGTGVLGETQYF	TGCGCCAGCAGCTCCGGGACAGGGGTTTTGGGAGAGACCCAGTACTTC
-	TRBV6-1	TRBJ1-6	-	CASSENSPLHF	TGTGCCAGCAGTGAGAATTCACCCCTCCACTTT
once	TRBV19	TRBJ1-1	-	CASRGGHRNTEAFF	TGTGCCAGTAGAGGGGGGCACAGGAACACTGAAGCTTTCTTT
once	TRBV18	TRBJ1-4	-	CASSPLEGAGKLFF	TGTGCCAGCTCACCATTGGAAGGGGCGGGAAAACTGTTTTTT
-	TRBV14	TRBJ2-5	TRBD2	CASSQVGLAGETQYF	TGTGCCAGCAGCCAAGTTGGACTAGCGGGAGAGACCCAGTACTTC
-	TRBV18	TRBJ1-6	-	CASSPGQFTNSPLHF	TGTGCCAGCTCACCTGGACAGTTTACTAATTCACCCCTCCACTTT
-	TRBV7-6	TRBJ2-7	-	CASSSSPLGAEQYF	TGTGCCAGCAGCTCCTCTCCTTTGGGGGCCGAGCAGTACTTC
-	TRBV6-2/TRBV6-3	TRBJ2-2	-	CASSRPGTGELFF	TGTGCCAGCAGCCGTCCCGGCACCGGGGAGCTGTTTTTT